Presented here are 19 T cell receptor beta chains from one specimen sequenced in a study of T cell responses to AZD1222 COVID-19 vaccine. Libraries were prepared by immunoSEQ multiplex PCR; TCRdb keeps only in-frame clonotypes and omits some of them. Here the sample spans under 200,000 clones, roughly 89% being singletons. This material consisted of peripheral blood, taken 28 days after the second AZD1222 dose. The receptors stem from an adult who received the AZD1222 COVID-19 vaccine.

The CDR3 loop reads CASSNSGLYGYTF. CDR3 bases: TGTGCCAGCAGCAATTCGGGCCTCTATGGCTACACCTTC. The V and J genes are TRBV3-1 (or the pseudogene TRBV3-2) and TRBJ1-2, with D unresolved. Germline-derived CDR1 and CDR2 are LGHDT and YNNKEL (reference sequence). V gave up 5 bases and J gave up 4 bases, with 11 bases separating them. CDR3 size: 13 residues.

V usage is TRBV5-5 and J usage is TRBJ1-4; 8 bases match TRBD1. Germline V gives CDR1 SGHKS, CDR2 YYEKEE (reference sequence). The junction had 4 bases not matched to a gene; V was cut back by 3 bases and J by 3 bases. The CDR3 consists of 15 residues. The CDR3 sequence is CASSSWDRPNEKLFF. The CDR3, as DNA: TGTGCCAGCAGCTCGTGGGACAGGCCTAATGAAAAACTGTTTTTT.

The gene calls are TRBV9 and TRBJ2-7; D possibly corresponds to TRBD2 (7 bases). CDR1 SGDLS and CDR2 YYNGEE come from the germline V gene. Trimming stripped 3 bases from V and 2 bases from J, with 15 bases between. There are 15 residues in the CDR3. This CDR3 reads CASSAGASGAYEQYF. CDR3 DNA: TGTGCCAGCAGCGCGGGGGCTAGCGGCGCCTACGAGCAGTACTTC.

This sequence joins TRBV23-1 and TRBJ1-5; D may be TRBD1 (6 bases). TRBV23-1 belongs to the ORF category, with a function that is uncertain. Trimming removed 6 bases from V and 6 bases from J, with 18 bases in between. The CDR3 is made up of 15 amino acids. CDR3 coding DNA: TGCGCCAGCAGCCCCCAGGCAGGGGAATGTCAGCCCCAGCATTTT. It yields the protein CASSPQAGECQPQHF.

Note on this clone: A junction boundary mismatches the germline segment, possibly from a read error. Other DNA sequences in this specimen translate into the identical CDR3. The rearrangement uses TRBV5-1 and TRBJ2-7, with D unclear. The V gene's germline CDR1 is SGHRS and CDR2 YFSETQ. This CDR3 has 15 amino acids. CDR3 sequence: CASSLDEGQAYEQYF. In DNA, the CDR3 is TGCGCTAGCAGCTTGGATGAAGGTCAGGCCTACGAGCAGTACTTC.

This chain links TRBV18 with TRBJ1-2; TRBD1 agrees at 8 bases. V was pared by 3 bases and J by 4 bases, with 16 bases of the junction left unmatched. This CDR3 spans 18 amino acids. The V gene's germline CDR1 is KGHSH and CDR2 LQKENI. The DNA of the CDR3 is TGTGCCAGCTCACCCCTACACACACGGACAGGGCTTTTCTATGGCTACACCTTC. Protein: CASSPLHTRTGLFYGYTF.

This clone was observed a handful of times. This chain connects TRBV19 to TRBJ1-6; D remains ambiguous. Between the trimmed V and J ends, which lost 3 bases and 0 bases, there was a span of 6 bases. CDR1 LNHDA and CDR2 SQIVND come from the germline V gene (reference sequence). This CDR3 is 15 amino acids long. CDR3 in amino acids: CASSMAGSYNSPLHF. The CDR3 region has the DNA TGTGCCAGTAGTATGGCGGGCTCCTATAATTCACCCCTCCACTTT.

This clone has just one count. The CDR3 loop is CASSPNREFGEQYF. The CDR3 region has the DNA TGTGCCAGCTCACCCAACAGGGAATTTGGCGAGCAGTACTTC. The chain carries TRBV18 and TRBJ2-7; D is possibly TRBD1 (6 bases). V was pared by 3 bases and J by 6 bases, with 15 bases between. CDR3 size: 14 residues. Germline-derived CDR1 and CDR2 are KGHSH and LQKENI. Looking up the rest from reference TRBV18 and TRBJ2-7 gives the full variable domain: NAGVMQNPRHLVRRRGQEARLRCSPMKGHSHVYWYRQLPEEGLKFMVYLQKENIIDESGMPKERFSAEFPKEGPSILRIQQVVRGDSAAYFCASSPNREFGEQYFGPGTRLTVT.

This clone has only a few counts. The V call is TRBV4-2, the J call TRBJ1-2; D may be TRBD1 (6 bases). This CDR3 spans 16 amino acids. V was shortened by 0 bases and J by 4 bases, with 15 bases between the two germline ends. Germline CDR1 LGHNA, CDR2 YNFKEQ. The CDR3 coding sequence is TGTGCCAGCAGCCAAGATCTTCAGGGGTCGACCTATGGCTACACCTTC. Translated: CASSQDLQGSTYGYTF.

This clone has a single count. The CDR3 DNA sequence: TGTGCCATCAGTGAGTCGGGCTCCAATCAGCCCCAGCATTTT. Protein sequence: CAISESGSNQPQHF. The chain employs TRBV10-3 and TRBJ1-5; no clear D gene. The CDR3 spans 14 residues. The germline CDR1 and CDR2 sequences are ENHRY and SYGVKD. Trimming cost V 0 bases and J 3 bases, with 6 bases left between them.

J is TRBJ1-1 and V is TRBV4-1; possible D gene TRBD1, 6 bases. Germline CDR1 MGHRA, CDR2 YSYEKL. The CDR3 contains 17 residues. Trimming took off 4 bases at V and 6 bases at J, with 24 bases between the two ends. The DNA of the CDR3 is TGCGCCAGCAGCCCGACCCGGGCCGGGGGGGCTGGTTCTGAAGCTTTCTTT. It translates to CASSPTRAGGAGSEAFF.

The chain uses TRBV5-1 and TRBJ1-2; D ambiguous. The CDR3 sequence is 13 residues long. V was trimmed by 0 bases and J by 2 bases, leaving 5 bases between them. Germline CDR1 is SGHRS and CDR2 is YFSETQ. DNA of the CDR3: TGCGCCAGCAGCTTGGCCCAGAACTATGGCTACACCTTC. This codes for CASSLAQNYGYTF. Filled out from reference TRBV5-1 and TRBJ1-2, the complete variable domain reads KAGVTQTPRYLIKTRGQQVTLSCSPISGHRSVSWYQQTPGQGLQFLFEYFSETQRNKGNFPGRFSGRQFSNSRSEMNVSTLELGDSALYLCASSLAQNYGYTFGSGTRLTVV.

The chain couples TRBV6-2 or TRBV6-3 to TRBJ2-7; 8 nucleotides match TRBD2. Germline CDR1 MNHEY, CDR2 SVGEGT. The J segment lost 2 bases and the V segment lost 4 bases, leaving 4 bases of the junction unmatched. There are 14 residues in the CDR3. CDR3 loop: CASSLRGAPYEQYF. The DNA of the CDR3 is TGTGCCAGCAGTTTGCGGGGGGCCCCCTACGAGCAGTACTTC.

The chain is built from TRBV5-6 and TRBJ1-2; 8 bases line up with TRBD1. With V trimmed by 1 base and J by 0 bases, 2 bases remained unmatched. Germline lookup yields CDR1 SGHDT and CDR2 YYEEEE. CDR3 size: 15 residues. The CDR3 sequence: CASSLLTGANYGYTF. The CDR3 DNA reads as TGTGCCAGCAGCTTGTTGACAGGGGCTAACTATGGCTACACCTTC.

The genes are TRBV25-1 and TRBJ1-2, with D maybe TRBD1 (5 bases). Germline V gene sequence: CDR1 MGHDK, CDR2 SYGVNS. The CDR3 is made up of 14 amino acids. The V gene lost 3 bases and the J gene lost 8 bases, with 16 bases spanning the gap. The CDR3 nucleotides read TGTGCCAGCAGTGAGGGAGGACGGACAAGGGGCTACACCTTC. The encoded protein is CASSEGGRTRGYTF.

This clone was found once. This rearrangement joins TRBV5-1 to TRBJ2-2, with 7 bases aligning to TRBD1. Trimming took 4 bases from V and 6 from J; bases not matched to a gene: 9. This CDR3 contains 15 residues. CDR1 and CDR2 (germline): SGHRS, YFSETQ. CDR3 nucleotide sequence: TGCGCCAGCAGCACTACAGGGGTTCGTTCCGGGGAGCTGTTTTTT. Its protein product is CASSTTGVRSGELFF.

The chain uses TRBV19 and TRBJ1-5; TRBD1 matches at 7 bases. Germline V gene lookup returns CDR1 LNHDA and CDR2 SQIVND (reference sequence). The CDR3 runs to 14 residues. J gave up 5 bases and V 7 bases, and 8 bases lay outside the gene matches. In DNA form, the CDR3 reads TGTGCCAGTACGAGGGACAGCTCTTATCAGCCCCAGCATTTT. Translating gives CASTRDSSYQPQHF.

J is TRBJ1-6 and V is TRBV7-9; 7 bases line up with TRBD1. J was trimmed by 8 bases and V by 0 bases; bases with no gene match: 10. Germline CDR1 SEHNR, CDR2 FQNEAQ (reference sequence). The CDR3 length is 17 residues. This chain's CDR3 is CASSLAPLTGADSPLHF. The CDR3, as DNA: TGTGCCAGCAGCTTAGCCCCCCTAACAGGGGCGGATTCACCCCTCCACTTT.

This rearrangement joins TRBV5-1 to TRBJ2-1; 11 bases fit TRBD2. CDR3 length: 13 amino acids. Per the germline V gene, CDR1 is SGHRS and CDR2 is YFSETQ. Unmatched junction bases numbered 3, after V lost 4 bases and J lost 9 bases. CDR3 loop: CASSQLAGVEQFF. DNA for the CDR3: TGCGCCAGCAGCCAACTAGCGGGGGTTGAGCAGTTCTTC.